This entry is about one T cell receptor (beta chain). Antigen: not known. The data were taken from a study of pediatric ulcerative colitis. Overall study context: Fewer than ten patients showed pancolitis and two showed left-sided colitis. General study points: Repertoires came from total lymphocyte DNA, not specific subsets. Blood samples from a couple of patients yielded substantially fewer templates and were excluded from blood-rectal overlap analysis.

The germline CDR1 and CDR2 sequences are MGHRA and YSYEKL. The V end was cut by 4 bases, the J end by 4 bases, with 11 bases between. The CDR3 extends over 15 amino acids. Assay: immunoSEQ multiplex PCR; the TCRdb copy retains only in-frame clones and omits some. The data show fewer than 15,000 clones, with approximately 90% seen just once and 0.95% to 1% held by the top ten. The chain links TRBV4-1 to TRBJ2-6, with D possibly TRBD2 on 6 matching bases. The sequenced sample consisted of blood. The sequence came from a boy between 10 and 17 years old with moderate ulcerative colitis. The CDR3 nucleotides read TGCGCCAGCAGCCCTTGGGGGGACGGGGCCAACGTCCTGACTTTC. Its translation: CASSPWGDGANVLTF.